These 23 T cell receptor beta chains share one sample of origin, sequenced in a study of radiation and T cells in renal cell carcinoma. Documented time point: baseline pretreatment blood. The sample's treatment: 15 Gy SBRT to primary tumor, nephrectomy 4 weeks later. Sequencing used immunoSEQ multiplex PCR; TCRdb keeps in-frame clones, though not all of them. The sample holds around 160,000 clones, about 88% seen once. This specimen was blood, taken from a patient whose treatment included radiotherapy and nephrectomy. The receptors derive from a woman between 70 and 85 years old with renal cell carcinoma.

This chain connects TRBV4-3 to TRBJ1-3, with D uncertain. This CDR3 has 14 residues. V was trimmed by 3 bases and J by 2 bases, leaving 8 bases between them. CDR1 is LGHNA and CDR2 is YSLEER in the germline V gene. The CDR3, as DNA: TGCGCCAGCAGCCACGGGGTAACTGGAAACACCATATATTTT. Encoded protein: CASSHGVTGNTIYF.

This sequence joins TRBV9 and TRBJ2-7; either TRBD1 or TRBD2 may fit D (5 bases each). The CDR3 runs to 15 residues. The germline gives CDR1 SGDLS, CDR2 YYNGEE. V dropped 0 bases and J dropped 3 bases, with 13 bases sitting between them. CDR3 amino acids: CASSVDGAYNYEQYF. The CDR3 DNA sequence: TGTGCCAGCAGCGTAGACGGGGCCTACAACTACGAGCAGTACTTC.

V gene TRBV18 combines with J gene TRBJ2-7; maybe TRBD2 (6 bases). Trimming removed 4 bases from V and 0 bases from J, with 10 bases in between. From germline, CDR1 is KGHSH and CDR2 LQKENI. The CDR3 contains 14 residues. The CDR3: CASSLSGLSYEQYF. CDR3 nucleotide sequence: TGTGCCAGCTCACTATCGGGACTCTCCTACGAGCAGTACTTC.

The rearrangement links TRBV7-2 to TRBJ1-1, with D perhaps TRBD1 (5 bases). This CDR3 has 13 residues. V gave up 5 bases and J gave up 1 base, with 8 bases separating them. Germline V lookup: CDR1 SGHTA, CDR2 FQGNSA. CDR3 residues: CASSIGQNTEAFF. The CDR3 DNA reads TGTGCCAGCAGCATCGGACAGAACACTGAAGCTTTCTTT.

The CDR3 sequence: CASSVAPTGGGYTF. CDR3 DNA: TGTGCCAGCAGCGTAGCTCCCACAGGGGGAGGCTACACCTTC. The chain couples TRBV9 to TRBJ1-2; 8 bases agree with TRBD1. The V gene's germline CDR1 is SGDLS and CDR2 YYNGEE. The V segment lost 0 bases and the J segment 8 bases; nucleotides outside the gene matches: 6. This CDR3 is 14 amino acids long.

The rearrangement links TRBV5-1 to TRBJ2-5; 7 bases match TRBD2. There are 16 residues in the CDR3. From germline, CDR1 is SGHRS and CDR2 YFSETQ. With 2 bases clipped from V and 0 bases from J, the junction kept 7 bases outside the gene matches. The CDR3 DNA reads as TGCGCCAGCAGCTTCCGTGGCGGGGGTAACCAAGAGACCCAGTACTTC. Residues: CASSFRGGGNQETQYF.

On this clone: An end of the junction does not agree with germline; a read error may underlie this. The chain recombines TRBV7-7 with TRBJ1-4; perhaps TRBD1 as D (5 bases). The CDR3 loop spans 17 amino acids. The germline V gene encodes CDR1 SSHAT and CDR2 FNYEAQ (reference sequence). CDR3 sequence: CASSARDGLLDGEKLFF. The CDR3, as DNA: TGTGCTAGCAGCGCCCGGGACGGCCTCCTAGACGGTGAAAAACTGTTTTTT.

The V call is TRBV6-1, the J call TRBJ1-1, with D unresolved. The CDR3 loop spans 14 amino acids. Germline V gene lookup returns CDR1 MNHNS and CDR2 SASEGT. Trimming left V 4 bases short and J 3 bases short, with 12 bases between. Written as DNA, the CDR3 is TGTGCCAGCAGTGTGACGGGGTGGGACACTGAAGCTTTCTTT. As protein: CASSVTGWDTEAFF.

The rearrangement links TRBV9 to TRBJ2-3, with D perhaps matching TRBD2 (5 bases). Germline values: CDR1 SGDLS, CDR2 YYNGEE. The CDR3 has 16 amino acids. V shed 0 bases and J shed 0 bases, with 11 bases lying between them. The DNA for the CDR3 is TGTGCCAGCAGCGTAGGTGTGACTACCAGCACAGATACGCAGTATTTT. Protein product: CASSVGVTTSTDTQYF. Together with reference TRBV9 and TRBJ2-3, the CDR3 gives the full variable domain: DSGVTQTPKHLITATGQRVTLRCSPRSGDLSVYWYQQSLDQGLQFLIQYYNGEERAKGNILERFSAQQFPDLHSELNLSSLELGDSALYFCASSVGVTTSTDTQYFGPGTRLTVL.

The chain links TRBV11-3 to TRBJ2-7, with TRBD1 matching over 11 bases. The CDR3 totals 15 residues. The trim removed 4 bases at V and 3 bases at J, leaving 5 bases unmatched. Germline values: CDR1 SGHNT, CDR2 YENEEA. As DNA, the CDR3 is TGTGCCAGCAGCTCGGGACAGGGGGGAATCTACGAGCAGTACTTC. This gives the protein CASSSGQGGIYEQYF.

The rearrangement uses TRBV19 and TRBJ2-1; 10 bases match TRBD1. V was clipped by 6 bases and J by 8 bases; unmatched bases: 10. The germline gives CDR1 LNHDA, CDR2 SQIVND (reference sequence). The CDR3 covers 15 residues. CDR3 nucleotide sequence: TGTGCCAGTAGGCCCGGGGGACAGGGGCTGGATGAGCAGTTCTTC. Its translation is CASRPGGQGLDEQFF.

The chain uses TRBV5-4 and TRBJ2-3; D not resolved. CDR1 is SGHNT, CDR2 YYREEE, per germline (reference sequence). V was trimmed by 0 bases and J by 1 base, leaving 9 bases between them. The CDR3 is 15 residues long. The CDR3 spells CASSLGLVGTDTQYF. The CDR3 region has the DNA TGTGCCAGCAGCTTGGGTCTCGTGGGCACAGATACGCAGTATTTT.

V and J are TRBV6-6 and TRBJ2-1; D not certain. Germline CDR1 MNHNY, CDR2 SVGAGI (reference sequence). There are 12 residues in the CDR3. V lost 2 bases, J lost 8 bases, and 7 bases lay in between. As DNA, the CDR3 is TGTGCCAGCAGTTACGCCCGAGATGAGCAGTTCTTC. It codes for CASSYARDEQFF.

CDR3: CASSLIRPGRWEQYF. CDR3 in DNA: TGTGCCAGCAGCTTGATTCGACCGGGACGGTGGGAGCAGTACTTC. J is TRBJ2-7 and V is TRBV5-4, with D perhaps matching TRBD1 or TRBD2 (5 bases each). The CDR3 consists of 15 residues. Germline lookup yields CDR1 SGHNT and CDR2 YYREEE (reference sequence). The V end lost 1 base, the J end lost 7 bases, and 18 bases lay between the germline ends.

This clone was seen only once. The chain carries TRBV7-3 and TRBJ2-1; D not certain. Trimming removed 7 bases at V and 7 bases at J, with 14 bases between. This CDR3 is built from 13 residues. Germline lookup yields CDR1 SGHTA and CDR2 FQGTGA. CDR3 sequence reads: CASTKGGRNEQFF. The CDR3 DNA reads TGTGCCAGCACGAAGGGCGGACGGAATGAGCAGTTCTTC.

V gene TRBV7-8 combines with J gene TRBJ2-5; weak D call: TRBD2 (7 bases). Germline CDR1 is SGHVS and CDR2 is FQNEAQ. V lost 10 bases to trimming and J lost 1 base, with 16 bases between them. The CDR3 length is 14 residues. CDR3 loop: CATARGGTQETQYF. Written as DNA, the CDR3 is TGTGCCACCGCGAGGGGGGGGACCCAAGAGACCCAGTACTTC.

This chain joins TRBV5-1 and TRBJ1-5, with no clear D. The CDR3 has 14 residues. CDR1 is SGHRS and CDR2 is YFSETQ in the germline V gene. V was shortened by 1 base and J by 4 bases, with 9 bases between the two germline ends. In DNA form, the CDR3 reads TGCGCCAGCAGCTTGAGTCCACAGAATCAGCCCCAGCATTTT. It codes for CASSLSPQNQPQHF.

The chain is built from TRBV28 and TRBJ1-1; D call uncertain. The germline V gene has CDR1 MDHEN and CDR2 SYDVKM. This CDR3 has 14 amino acids. The V and J ends lost 4 bases and 7 bases respectively, with 16 bases between them. CDR3 region: CASSSAEWVNEAFF. For the CDR3, the DNA is TGTGCCAGCAGTTCCGCCGAGTGGGTAAATGAAGCTTTCTTT.

The chain has TRBV28 and TRBJ2-1; D is undetermined. Germline V CDR1 and CDR2: MDHEN, SYDVKM. V lost 3 bases to trimming and J lost 13 bases, with 10 bases between them. This CDR3 has 11 residues. CDR3 region: CASSLPNSQFF. CDR3 nucleotides: TGTGCCAGCAGTTTGCCCAACTCCCAGTTCTTC.

The rearrangement links TRBV5-4 to TRBJ2-5; no firm D call. V was trimmed by 0 bases and J by 2 bases, leaving 8 bases between them. Germline loops: CDR1 SGHNT, CDR2 YYREEE (reference sequence). CDR3 length: 14 amino acids. This CDR3 is CASSLVSMQETQYF. CDR3 bases: TGTGCCAGCAGCTTGGTGTCTATGCAAGAGACCCAGTACTTC. The variable domain in full, completed from reference TRBV5-4 and TRBJ2-5, reads ETGVTQSPTHLIKTRGQQVTLRCSSQSGHNTVSWYQQALGQGPQFIFQYYREEENGRGNFPPRFSGLQFPNYSSELNVNALELDDSALYLCASSLVSMQETQYFGPGTRLLVL.

Here the CDR3 DNA reads TGTGCCAGCAGCTTGCAAGGGTCGAGTGGAAACACCATATATTTT. It is translated as CASSLQGSSGNTIYF. The chain has TRBV11-3 and TRBJ1-3; D unclear. This CDR3 spans 15 amino acids. V gave up 3 bases and J gave up 3 bases, with 12 bases separating them. Germline V gene sequence: CDR1 SGHNT, CDR2 YENEEA.

The chain has TRBV29-1 and TRBJ2-2; perhaps TRBD1 as D (6 bases). Trimming pared 2 bases from V and 0 bases from J, leaving 10 bases between. Germline values: CDR1 SQVTM, CDR2 ANQGSEA. There are 15 residues in the CDR3. The CDR3 coding sequence is TGCAGCGTTGAATTAGGACAGCCGAACACCGGGGAGCTGTTTTTT. Translation gives CSVELGQPNTGELFF.

This sequence joins TRBV19 and TRBJ1-5, with a tentative D call TRBD1 (5 bases). V dropped 3 bases and J dropped 5 bases, with 14 bases sitting between them. Germline CDR1 LNHDA, CDR2 SQIVND (reference sequence). There are 15 residues in the CDR3. The CDR3 spells CASSMSGGSDQPQHF. DNA for the CDR3: TGTGCCAGTAGTATGTCCGGGGGGTCGGATCAGCCCCAGCATTTT.